These 28 T cell receptor beta chains originate from one sample sequenced in a study of OX40 agonist ivuxolimab in advanced cancers. Sequencing used immunoSEQ multiplex PCR; TCRdb keeps in-frame clones, though not all of them. The sample carries roughly 65,000 clones, around 85% recorded once. The sample consisted of CD4+ or CD8+ T cells sorted from blood, taken in a trial of the OX40 agonist ivuxolimab. The receptor set was obtained from an adult with an advanced solid tumor such as melanoma, head and neck, liver or kidney cancer.

V and J are TRBV28 and TRBJ2-5, with TRBD2 identical over 7 bases. The CDR3 runs 15 residues. With V trimmed by 6 bases and J by 0 bases, 7 bases remained unmatched. CDR1 is MDHEN and CDR2 is SYDVKM in the germline V gene. The CDR3 sequence: CASRSTLADQETQYF. The CDR3 coding sequence is TGTGCCAGCAGATCCACCCTAGCGGACCAAGAGACCCAGTACTTC.

This chain connects TRBV2 to TRBJ1-1; D is possibly TRBD1 (6 bases). Germline V lookup: CDR1 SNHLY, CDR2 FYNNEI. With 0 bases removed from V and 5 bases from J, the gap between germline ends came to 13 bases. The CDR3 runs to 15 residues. The CDR3 sequence: CASSEATGWETEAFF. Written as DNA, the CDR3 is TGTGCCAGCAGTGAAGCAACAGGGTGGGAGACTGAAGCTTTCTTT.

The rearrangement uses TRBV7-8 and TRBJ2-5, with D possibly being TRBD2 (5 bases). V lost 3 bases and J lost 5, with 10 bases in between. Germline CDR1 is SGHVS and CDR2 is FQNEAQ. The CDR3 contains 13 residues. This chain's CDR3 is CASSFTRMETQYF. DNA of the CDR3: TGTGCCAGCAGCTTTACTAGGATGGAGACCCAGTACTTC.

This clone was seen just once. V is TRBV28 and J is TRBJ2-1, with TRBD1 matching over 8 bases. CDR1 MDHEN and CDR2 SYDVKM come from the germline V gene. This CDR3 is 15 amino acids long. With 6 bases clipped from V and 5 bases from J, the junction kept 9 bases outside the gene matches. The CDR3, as DNA: TGTGCCAGCAGCGATCCGGGACAGGTTAACAATGAGCAGTTCTTC. Its protein is CASSDPGQVNNEQFF.

This chain connects TRBV7-8 to TRBJ2-7; D could derive from TRBD1 or TRBD2 (5 bases each). CDR1 is SGHVS and CDR2 is FQNEAQ in the germline V gene. Trimming cost V 1 base and J 4 bases, with 11 bases left between them. CDR3 length equals 14 residues. The CDR3 loop reads CASSLERGVYEQYF. The CDR3 DNA is TGTGCCAGCAGCTTAGAGAGGGGAGTTTACGAGCAGTACTTC.

V and J are TRBV9 and TRBJ1-5, with D maybe TRBD1 (6 bases). V was trimmed by 0 bases and J by 7 bases, leaving 14 bases between them. Germline values: CDR1 SGDLS, CDR2 YYNGEE. CDR3 length: 15 residues. CDR3 loop: CASSVAAGGGQPQHF. The CDR3 DNA follows: TGTGCCAGCAGCGTAGCCGCCGGGGGCGGCCAGCCCCAGCATTTT.

This chain connects TRBV10-3 to TRBJ2-1; 8 positions match TRBD2. The V segment lost 10 bases and the J segment 0 bases; nucleotides outside the gene matches: 11. The CDR3 totals 16 residues. The germline CDR1 and CDR2 sequences are ENHRY and SYGVKD. This CDR3 reads CATRGGGLSSYNEQFF. The CDR3 DNA sequence: TGTGCCACCCGGGGGGGTGGCCTGAGCTCCTACAATGAGCAGTTCTTC.

The chain is built from TRBV5-1 and TRBJ2-3; no clear D. Trimming pared 1 base from V and 4 bases from J, leaving 16 bases between. This CDR3 spans 16 amino acids. Germline CDR1 reads SGHRS; CDR2 reads YFSETQ. The DNA of the CDR3 is TGCGCCAGCAGCTTGAAGTCCGGGTCCGAATCAGATACGCAGTATTTT. Amino acids: CASSLKSGSESDTQYF.

The chain recombines TRBV5-8 with TRBJ2-7, with D perhaps TRBD1 (5 bases). Germline V gene data show CDR1 as SGHTS and CDR2 as YDEGEE. The CDR3 sequence is 13 residues long. Trimming pared 6 bases from V and 3 bases from J, leaving 13 bases between. In DNA form, the CDR3 reads TGTGCCAGCATAGGGGCGACCGTCTACGAGCAGTACTTC. As protein: CASIGATVYEQYF.

This clone appeared once. The V and J genes are TRBV15 and TRBJ2-3; possibly TRBD1 or TRBD2 for D (5 bases each). Germline V gene sequence: CDR1 LNHNV, CDR2 YYDKDF (reference sequence). Trimming took 3 bases from V and 6 from J, leaving 16 bases between them. The CDR3 contains 15 residues. In nucleotides, the CDR3 is TGTGCCACCAGCAGGAGGGGCGGCGAGGGGGATACGCAGTATTTT. The encoded protein is CATSRRGGEGDTQYF.

The rearrangement links TRBV13 to TRBJ1-5, with 8 bases identical to TRBD1. There are 15 residues in the CDR3. V was pared by 5 bases and J by 7 bases, with 10 bases of the junction left unmatched. Germline CDR1 reads PRHDT; CDR2 reads FYEKMQ (reference sequence). CDR3 DNA sequence: TGTGCCAGCAGCCACGGGACAGGAGGGTACCAGCCCCAGCATTTT. Translated: CASSHGTGGYQPQHF.

The chain couples TRBV7-2 to TRBJ2-7; D unclear. The germline V gene encodes CDR1 SGHTA and CDR2 FQGNSA. The CDR3 has 13 amino acids. V gave up 5 bases and J gave up 2 bases, with 10 bases separating them. In DNA form, the CDR3 reads TGTGCCAGCAGCCCCACCCCGACCTACGAGCAGTACTTC. It translates to CASSPTPTYEQYF. The full variable domain, completed using reference TRBV7-2 and TRBJ2-7, is GAGVSQSPSNKVTEKGKDVELRCDPISGHTALYWYRQSLGQGLEFLIYFQGNSAPDKSGLPSDRFSAERTGGSVSTLTIQRTQQEDSAVYLCASSPTPTYEQYFGPGTRLTVT.

This clone has a single count. The rearrangement joins TRBV5-4 to TRBJ2-5, with TRBD2 matching over 11 bases. With V trimmed by 1 base and J by 1 base, 0 bases remained unmatched. This CDR3 region has 15 residues. CDR1 and CDR2 from the germline V gene are SGHNT and YYREEE (reference sequence). Written as DNA, the CDR3 is TGTGCCAGCAGCTTGACTAGCGGGGGCCAAGAGACCCAGTACTTC. It translates to CASSLTSGGQETQYF.

This clone was seen once. V usage is TRBV28 and J usage is TRBJ1-4, with TRBD1 matching over 9 bases. CDR1 is MDHEN, CDR2 SYDVKM, per germline. J was trimmed by 8 bases and V by 5 bases; bases with no gene match: 6. The CDR3 extends over 14 amino acids. The CDR3 loop is CASSLGQGYEKLFF. DNA of the CDR3: TGTGCCAGCAGTCTCGGACAGGGGTACGAAAAACTGTTTTTT.

Comments on this clone: This sample also contains other DNA sequences that code for the same CDR3. V gene TRBV30 combines with J gene TRBJ1-1; no clear D gene. The CDR3 sequence is 11 residues long. Per the germline V gene, CDR1 is GTSNPN and CDR2 is SVGIG (reference sequence). V shed 6 bases and J shed 1 base, with 6 bases lying between them. The CDR3 DNA is TGTGCCTGTGAACGGAACACTGAAGCTTTCTTT. It encodes CACERNTEAFF.

The rearrangement links TRBV29-1 to TRBJ1-3; 11 positions match TRBD1. Germline assignment: CDR1 SQVTM and CDR2 ANQGSEA. Trimming removed 1 base from V and 2 bases from J; junction bases left unmatched: 22. The length of the CDR3 is 22 residues. CDR3 bases: TGCAGCGTTGAAGGACGACCCCTCCCAGGACAGGGGGCTGGCGGTCCTGGAAACACCATATATTTT. Amino acids: CSVEGRPLPGQGAGGPGNTIYF.

The chain recombines TRBV11-2 with TRBJ2-7; D is unresolved. V shed 2 bases and J shed 1 base, with 9 bases lying between them. CDR1 and CDR2 from the germline V gene are SGHAT and FQNNGV. This CDR3 has 14 residues. CDR3 residues: CASSLRLESYEQYF. The CDR3 DNA follows: TGTGCCAGCAGCTTACGACTGGAGTCCTACGAGCAGTACTTC.

The chain couples TRBV4-1 to TRBJ1-3; D not resolved. V was clipped by 7 bases and J by 2 bases, with 12 bases between them. The germline V gene encodes CDR1 MGHRA and CDR2 YSYEKL. The CDR3 length is 14 residues. The DNA of the CDR3 is TGCGCCAGCACTCGAGGTTTTACTGGAAACACCATATATTTT. The encoded protein is CASTRGFTGNTIYF.

This clone was seen just once. The rearrangement joins TRBV6-4 to TRBJ2-3; a possible D gene is TRBD2 (5 bases). Germline CDR1 MRHNA, CDR2 SNTAGT. V gave up 8 bases and J gave up 9 bases, with 18 bases separating them. This CDR3 spans 13 amino acids. The CDR3 region has the DNA TGTGCCAGCGCCTCGAGCCCCGGGGAGACGCAGTATTTT. This sequence encodes CASASSPGETQYF.

A few counts support this clone. CDR3 nucleotides: TGTGCCAGCACCCAGAAGTCCAGTAATCCTGAGCAGTTCTTC. Its protein product is CASTQKSSNPEQFF. The chain links TRBV7-9 to TRBJ2-1; D unresolved. The CDR3 totals 14 residues. V lost 7 bases and J lost 9, with 19 bases in between. Germline lookup yields CDR1 SEHNR and CDR2 FQNEAQ (reference sequence).

The chain uses TRBV5-1 and TRBJ1-5; no clear D. Per germline, CDR1 SGHRS and CDR2 YFSETQ. Trimming stripped 4 bases from V and 3 bases from J, with 11 bases between. The CDR3 covers 14 residues. CDR3 nucleotide sequence: TGCGCCAGCAGCCCGGGGTCCCTCAATCAGCCCCAGCATTTT. Amino acids: CASSPGSLNQPQHF.

The V and J genes are TRBV5-6 and TRBJ1-5; D remains unclear. The CDR3 contains 15 residues. V was trimmed by 2 bases and J by 2 bases, leaving 11 bases between them. Germline V lookup: CDR1 SGHDT, CDR2 YYEEEE. The CDR3 here is CASSLFSTGNQPQHF. DNA of the CDR3: TGTGCCAGCAGCTTATTTTCCACAGGCAATCAGCCCCAGCATTTT.

The chain joins TRBV9 to TRBJ2-2; no clear D gene. The CDR3 is 14 residues long. With 0 bases removed from V and 5 bases from J, the gap between germline ends came to 8 bases. The V gene's germline CDR1 is SGDLS and CDR2 YYNGEE. The CDR3 loop reads CASSVGAGTGELFF. CDR3 in DNA: TGTGCCAGCAGCGTAGGAGCTGGGACCGGGGAGCTGTTTTTT.

The J gene is TRBJ2-1, the V gene TRBV28; 8 positions agree with TRBD2. Trimming took 3 bases from V and 2 from J; bases not matched to a gene: 12. Per the germline V gene, CDR1 is MDHEN and CDR2 is SYDVKM. The CDR3 is 18 residues long. Written as DNA, the CDR3 is TGTGCCAGCAGTTTGTCTGGGACCGGGACTAGTCCCTACAATGAGCAGTTCTTC. It codes for CASSLSGTGTSPYNEQFF. The variable domain in full, with the rest retrieved from reference TRBV28 and TRBJ2-1, is DVKVTQSSRYLVKRTGEKVFLECVQDMDHENMFWYRQDPGLGLRLIYFSYDVKMKEKGDIPEGYSVSREKKERFSLILESASTNQTSMYLCASSLSGTGTSPYNEQFFGPGTRLTVL.

The chain recombines TRBV19 with TRBJ2-4; 7 positions match TRBD1. CDR1 is LNHDA and CDR2 is SQIVND in the germline V gene (reference sequence). J was trimmed by 7 bases and V by 1 base; bases with no gene match: 7. This CDR3 contains 15 residues. The CDR3 DNA reads as TGTGCCAGTAGTATAGTTAGGACAGGTGATAACATTCAGTACTTC. Translating gives CASSIVRTGDNIQYF.

CDR3 nucleotides: TGCGCCAGCAGCCAAGATTCCGTTACTCTCACCGGGGAGCTGTTTTTT. Encoded protein: CASSQDSVTLTGELFF. J is TRBJ2-2 and V is TRBV4-1; D not certain. V shed 0 bases and J shed 4 bases, with 12 bases lying between them. Germline CDR1 reads MGHRA; CDR2 reads YSYEKL. The CDR3 runs 16 residues.

CDR3 sequence (DNA): TGCGCCAGCAGCGCGGACGGCCCGAACACCGGGGAGCTGTTTTTT. Its translation: CASSADGPNTGELFF. V usage is TRBV5-1 and J usage is TRBJ2-2, with D hard to call. The V end was cut by 4 bases, the J end by 0 bases, with 10 bases between. This CDR3 comprises 15 residues. Germline CDR1 is SGHRS and CDR2 is YFSETQ.

The V and J genes are TRBV9 and TRBJ2-2; perhaps TRBD2 as D (7 bases). The germline CDR1 and CDR2 sequences are SGDLS and YYNGEE. V lost 4 bases and J 7 bases, leaving 17 bases between the germline ends. The CDR3 runs 15 residues. CDR3 bases: TGTGCCAGCAGCCCCGTGAACAGGGACTACGGGGAGCTGTTTTTT. This gives the protein CASSPVNRDYGELFF.